This entry is about one T cell receptor (beta chain). The method was immunoSEQ multiplex PCR; TCRdb's version includes in-frame clones alone and lacks a portion of them. The table includes some 100,000 clones, about 92% detected once. The sample comes from a study of T cell changes during pregnancy in multiple sclerosis. The J segment lost 6 bases and the V segment lost 0 bases, leaving 11 bases of the junction unmatched. The germline V gene encodes CDR1 SGDLS and CDR2 YYNGEE. This CDR3 has 16 amino acids. The chain recombines TRBV9 with TRBJ1-2; 7 nucleotides align to TRBD1. This TCR was sampled from a female donor with multiple sclerosis, enrolled in a pregnancy study. Sequencing used peripheral blood, obtained in the second trimester of pregnancy. CDR3 in amino acids: CASSVEATGWGNGYTF. The CDR3 DNA sequence: TGTGCCAGCAGCGTAGAAGCGACAGGGTGGGGGAATGGCTACACCTTC.